One sample yielded the 18 T cell receptor beta chains listed below, sequenced in a study of vaccination effects on CD4 cells after COVID-19. No antigens are known for them. Sequencing in the ViraFEST assay came after antigen-specific CD4+ T cells had been expanded with viral peptide pools, which were used to stimulate PBMC. Isolating CD4+ T cells followed approximately 11 days of culture. Vaccine administered to participants consisted of two doses of either BNT162b2 or mRNA-1273. Here immunoSEQ multiplex PCR was the method, and the copy in TCRdb shows in-frame clones only, minus some. Here the sample spans around 67,000 clones, about 80% being singletons. Source: CD4+ T cells from PBMCs cultured with HCoV-229E spike peptides, taken after COVID-19 vaccination. The receptors come from a human donor who received a COVID-19 vaccine.

The gene calls are TRBV2 and TRBJ2-2; 10 nucleotides align to TRBD1. The length of the CDR3 is 13 residues. J was trimmed by 4 bases and V by 9 bases; bases with no gene match: 2. Germline-derived CDR1 and CDR2 are SNHLY and FYNNEI. CDR3 loop: CASRQGATGELFF. The CDR3 DNA reads as TGTGCCAGTAGACAGGGGGCCACCGGGGAGCTGTTTTTT.

This chain uses TRBV6-1 with TRBJ1-6, with D perhaps matching TRBD1 (6 bases). The CDR3 contains 14 residues. Trimming left V 3 bases short and J 10 bases short, with 13 bases between. Germline V lookup: CDR1 MNHNS, CDR2 SASEGT. CDR3 nucleotide sequence: TGTGCCAGCAGTGATTACAGGGATTCATCACCCCTCCACTTT. Protein sequence: CASSDYRDSSPLHF.

The chain employs TRBV29-1 and TRBJ2-5; D gene ambiguous. The CDR3 sequence is 11 residues long. Per germline, CDR1 SQVTM and CDR2 ANQGSEA. V was shortened by 4 bases and J by 9 bases, with 12 bases between the two germline ends. CDR3 DNA: TGCAGCGTTGGCGTTTTTGCAGCCCAGTACTTC. Encoded protein: CSVGVFAAQYF.

The V call is TRBV28, the J call TRBJ1-1; D unclear. V shed 2 bases and J shed 0 bases, with 13 bases lying between them. Germline CDR1 MDHEN, CDR2 SYDVKM. CDR3 length: 16 residues. CDR3 bases: TGTGCCAGCAGTTTACTCGTGCAGCTATTGAACACTGAAGCTTTCTTT. The encoded protein is CASSLLVQLLNTEAFF.

The chain combines TRBV7-2 with TRBJ1-5; D remains unclear. CDR1 SGHTA and CDR2 FQGNSA come from the germline V gene. V lost 2 bases to trimming and J lost 0 bases, with 11 bases between them. This CDR3 spans 16 amino acids. The CDR3 here is CASSLYLGVSNQPQHF. CDR3 in DNA: TGTGCCAGCAGCTTATACCTCGGCGTTAGCAATCAGCCCCAGCATTTT.

The rearrangement links TRBV24-1 to TRBJ2-5; D is perhaps TRBD1 (5 bases). Germline CDR1 is KGHDR and CDR2 is SFDVKD. V was cut by 7 bases and J by 4 bases, with 12 bases left in between. The CDR3 runs to 13 residues. The CDR3 DNA is TGTGCCACCAGCCAGGGTTTTGGAGAGACCCAGTACTTC. Protein product: CATSQGFGETQYF.

V usage is TRBV5-1 and J usage is TRBJ2-6; D is uncertain. CDR3 length equals 15 residues. V was trimmed by 2 bases and J by 1 base, leaving 7 bases between them. Germline CDR1 SGHRS, CDR2 YFSETQ. The DNA of the CDR3 is TGCGCCAGCAGCTTTTTAGGGTCTGGGGCCAACGTCCTGACTTTC. Amino acid sequence: CASSFLGSGANVLTF.

In DNA form, the CDR3 reads TGTGCCAGCAGTGAAAGGGACAGGGGAGCAGCAACTAATGAAAAACTGTTTTTT. Its translation is CASSERDRGAATNEKLFF. V usage is TRBV6-1 and J usage is TRBJ1-4, with 10 bases matching TRBD1. Unmatched junction bases numbered 6, after V lost 2 bases and J lost 0 bases. Germline-derived CDR1 and CDR2 are MNHNS and SASEGT. This CDR3 is 18 amino acids long.

The chain links TRBV5-4 to TRBJ2-1, with unresolved D. The CDR3 spans 13 residues. V was cut by 4 bases and J by 7 bases, with 12 bases left in between. Germline-derived CDR1 and CDR2 are SGHNT and YYREEE (reference sequence). CDR3 residues: CASSPLSVNEQFF. The DNA for the CDR3 is TGTGCCAGCAGCCCTCTGTCTGTTAATGAGCAGTTCTTC.

The chain uses TRBV19 and TRBJ1-1, with a tentative D call TRBD1 (6 bases). The CDR3 has 16 residues. Trimming shortened V by 4 bases and J by 2 bases, and 17 bases separated the two germline ends. Germline V gene lookup returns CDR1 LNHDA and CDR2 SQIVND (reference sequence). The CDR3 region is CASSTRGDNLNTEAFF. The CDR3 DNA is TGTGCCAGTAGTACCCGAGGGGACAACTTAAACACTGAAGCTTTCTTT. The complete variable domain, with remaining parts taken from reference TRBV19 and TRBJ1-1, reads DGGITQSPKYLFRKEGQNVTLSCEQNLNHDAMYWYRQDPGQGLRLIYYSQIVNDFQKGDIAEGYSVSREKKESFPLTVTSAQKNPTAFYLCASSTRGDNLNTEAFFGQGTRLTVV.

The rearrangement links TRBV2 to TRBJ2-1, with D tentatively TRBD1 or TRBD2 (5 bases each). V was trimmed by 3 bases and J by 9 bases, leaving 18 bases between them. The CDR3 is made up of 15 amino acids. Germline-derived CDR1 and CDR2 are SNHLY and FYNNEI. CDR3 sequence: CASSELVGGLGEQFF. CDR3 coding DNA: TGTGCCAGCAGTGAGCTCGTTGGGGGTCTAGGTGAGCAGTTCTTC.

J is TRBJ1-3 and V is TRBV19; D not resolved. The CDR3 totals 14 residues. Looked up from germline, CDR1 is LNHDA and CDR2 is SQIVND (reference sequence). The V end lost 2 bases, the J end lost 1 base, and 6 bases lay between the germline ends. CDR3 nucleotide sequence: TGTGCCAGTAGTATACGAGGTTCTGGAAACACCATATATTTT. Its protein product is CASSIRGSGNTIYF.

Turning to this clone: Distinct nucleotide sequences in the sample also encode this CDR3. The CDR3 nucleotides read TGTGCCATCAGTGAAGTTGGGAGCTCCTATAATTCACCCCTCCACTTT. It translates to CAISEVGSSYNSPLHF. The chain joins TRBV10-3 to TRBJ1-6; D gene ambiguous. The CDR3 consists of 16 residues. V dropped 3 bases and J dropped 0 bases, with 9 bases sitting between them. The germline CDR1 and CDR2 sequences are ENHRY and SYGVKD.

The V gene is TRBV5-1, the J gene TRBJ1-4; no clear D gene. The germline V gene encodes CDR1 SGHRS and CDR2 YFSETQ. This CDR3 is built from 16 residues. V gave up 0 bases and J gave up 10 bases, with 19 bases separating them. CDR3 in amino acids: CASSLGTGSMIGKLFF. The CDR3 DNA reads TGCGCCAGCAGCTTGGGTACGGGATCAATGATTGGAAAACTGTTTTTT.

V is TRBV11-1 and J is TRBJ1-1; D gene uncertain. Trimming removed 4 bases from V and 8 bases from J, with 11 bases in between. The CDR3 is 12 residues long. CDR1 is SGHAT, CDR2 FQDESV, per germline (reference sequence). This CDR3 is CASSSRNGEAFF. The CDR3 DNA follows: TGTGCCAGCAGCTCTCGGAACGGCGAAGCTTTCTTT.

Of note for this clone: A read error is likely, as this CDR3 ends without the conserved phenylalanine or tryptophan. Because the CDR3's place on the DNA is in doubt, the DNA is left out and the CDR3 is given as listed by TCRdb. The rearrangement joins TRBV6-4 to TRBJ1-1; the table's D call of TRBD1 was not tested on the DNA. With termini counted, the CDR3 has 11 amino acids. Germline CDR1 MRHNA, CDR2 SNTAGT. The CDR3 is CASRRRTADGR.

As DNA, the CDR3 is TGTGCCACCACTCTAGCGGGGGGGAATGCCGGGGAGCTGTTTTTT. Translated: CATTLAGGNAGELFF. The rearrangement joins TRBV27 to TRBJ2-2; TRBD2 matches 12 bases. V trimming: 10 bases; J trimming: 6 bases; junction bases outside the gene matches: 9. The CDR3 extends over 15 amino acids. Germline-derived CDR1 and CDR2 are MNHEY and SMNVEV (reference sequence).

This clone has just a few counts. This CDR3 is also generated by other DNA sequences in the sample. The V call is TRBV5-1, the J call TRBJ1-4; no reliable D call. Germline loops: CDR1 SGHRS, CDR2 YFSETQ. V dropped 0 bases and J dropped 0 bases, with 3 bases sitting between them. The length of the CDR3 is 14 residues. In DNA form, the CDR3 reads TGCGCCAGCAGCTTGGGGGCAACTAATGAAAAACTGTTTTTT. Its protein is CASSLGATNEKLFF.